Below, 9 T cell receptor beta chains from the same sample are listed, as sequenced in a study of spatial heterogeneity in lung cancer. TCRdb itself ran the 5' RACE reads through MiXCR, one entry per CDR3 protein. There are a few thousand distinct CDR3 sequences in the sample; about 12% occur only once, and about 56% lies in the top ten. The time point was: sample taken at primary tumor resection. Without sorting, whole RNA was sequenced from tumor, nontumor lung or frozen PBMC. Specimen: PBMCs, collected at surgery. These receptors all stem from a male donor with early-stage non-small cell lung cancer.

This clonotype showed up many times. The chain couples TRBV6-5 to TRBJ2-7; 10 bases agree with TRBD1. Unmatched junction bases numbered 5, after V lost 4 bases and J lost 5 bases. Germline CDR1 is MNHEY and CDR2 is SVGAGI. CDR3 length: 14 residues. This CDR3 reads CASSSGTGAHEQYF. CDR3 DNA sequence: TGTGCCAGCAGTTCGGGGACAGGGGCTCACGAGCAGTACTTC.

The CDR3 sequence: CASSLGPLDTDTQYF. CDR3 in DNA: TGTGCCAGCAGCTTAGGCCCCCTAGACACAGATACGCAGTATTTT. The J gene is TRBJ2-3, the V gene TRBV7-6; D gene ambiguous. Germline assignment: CDR1 SGHVS and CDR2 FNYEAQ. This CDR3 spans 15 amino acids. Trimming cost V 1 base and J 2 bases, with 10 bases left between them.

Only a few counts were recorded for this clonotype. The V call is TRBV11-1, the J call TRBJ2-7; 7 bases are shared with TRBD1. J lost 0 bases, V lost 5 bases, and 4 bases had no gene match. This CDR3 region has 14 residues. The germline CDR1 and CDR2 sequences are SGHAT and FQDESV (reference sequence). CDR3 region: CASSETGNSYEQYF. In nucleotides, the CDR3 is TGTGCCAGCAGCGAGACAGGGAACTCCTACGAGCAGTACTTC. Drawing the rest from reference TRBV11-1 and TRBJ2-7, the complete variable domain is EAEVAQSPRYKITEKSQAVAFWCDPISGHATLYWYRQILGQGPELLVQFQDESVVDDSQLPKDRFSAERLKGVDSTLKIQPAELGDSAMYLCASSETGNSYEQYFGPGTRLTVT.

This clonotype was detected ten times or more. V and J are TRBV24-1 and TRBJ2-7; D gene ambiguous. The CDR3 extends over 14 amino acids. Trimming stripped 7 bases from V and 2 bases from J, with 14 bases between. Germline V CDR1 and CDR2: KGHDR, SFDVKD. For the CDR3, the DNA is TGTGCCACCAGGGCCCATACCATACCCTACGAGCAGTACTTC. Translation gives CATRAHTIPYEQYF.

In its sample, this clonotype ranks as medium-sized. V is TRBV28 and J is TRBJ2-3; a possible D gene is TRBD1 (6 bases). Looked up from germline, CDR1 is MDHEN and CDR2 is SYDVKM. Trimming removed 5 bases from V and 1 base from J, with 13 bases in between. The CDR3 covers 15 residues. The CDR3 is CASSERGTGTDTQYF. DNA of the CDR3: TGTGCCAGCAGTGAGAGGGGGACGGGCACAGATACGCAGTATTTT.

There are many counts of this clonotype. This chain joins TRBV2 and TRBJ2-7; 7 nucleotides match TRBD2. V lost 9 bases to trimming and J lost 3 bases; unmatched junction nucleotides: 5. From germline, CDR1 is SNHLY and CDR2 FYNNEI. This CDR3 is built from 12 residues. The DNA of the CDR3 is TGTGCCAGTGGACCTAGCGGCTACGAGCAGTACTTC. Residues: CASGPSGYEQYF.

This clonotype was counted at least ten times. The chain joins TRBV5-1 to TRBJ2-5; D is ambiguous. Germline V gene lookup returns CDR1 SGHRS and CDR2 YFSETQ. This CDR3 comprises 15 residues. Trimming took off 3 bases at V and 1 base at J, with 13 bases between the two ends. DNA of the CDR3: TGCGCCAGCAGCTCCACGCAGAAGTCCCAAGAGACCCAGTACTTC. This gives the protein CASSSTQKSQETQYF.

This clonotype has only a few counts. The gene calls are TRBV20-1 and TRBJ1-1; D may be TRBD1 (5 bases). The V end lost 5 bases, the J end lost 6 bases, and 19 bases lay between the germline ends. Per the germline V gene, CDR1 is DFQATT and CDR2 is SNEGSKA (reference sequence). The CDR3 covers 14 residues. Here the CDR3 DNA reads TGCAGTGCTGAAGCCCTGAACGAAGGGGCTGAAGCTTTCTTT. This codes for CSAEALNEGAEAFF.

This clonotype ranks as medium-sized. The chain employs TRBV11-3 and TRBJ2-1, with 8 positions matching TRBD2. The CDR3 loop spans 13 amino acids. From germline, CDR1 is SGHNT and CDR2 YENEEA. V lost 5 bases to trimming and J lost 8 bases; unmatched junction nucleotides: 5. The CDR3 DNA reads TGTGCCAGCAGCCCCCCGGGGGGGGATGAGCAGTTCTTC. Encoded protein: CASSPPGGDEQFF.